This note documents a single TCR beta chain sequence. The sample belongs to a study of blood T cell repertoires in COVID-19. For the study at large: Whether acute or convalescent, the COVID-19 samples came from the United States, Italy and Spain. In each case, the material was cDNA or gDNA derived from T cells, B-cell-depleted T cells, or PBMCs.

How the authors handled the data: Amplified reference gene primers provided the basis for estimating nucleated cell counts. The table came from immunoSEQ multiplex PCR; TCRdb's copy has only in-frame clones and leaves some out. V and J calls and clone size follow that table, whereas D and trimming were derived from the DNA. The table shows some 130,000 clones, with about 90% occurring only once. The sample consisted of peripheral blood. The origin of this receptor is a woman aged 45-65 years who had recovered from COVID-19.

The CDR3, as DNA: TGTGCCAGCAGGGACAGGGTTGGGACCGGGGAGCTGTTTTTT. Translation gives CASRDRVGTGELFF. The chain employs TRBV6-5 and TRBJ2-2; TRBD1 aligns across 8 bases. The CDR3 runs to 14 residues. CDR1 and CDR2 (germline): MNHEY, SVGAGI. The J segment lost 5 bases and the V segment lost 6 bases, leaving 5 bases of the junction unmatched.